A selection of T cell receptor beta chains follows, all from one sample in a study of shared clonotypes between healthy human individuals. Profiling relied on immunoSEQ multiplex PCR, and the TCRdb table lists in-frame clones only, not all of them. The sample holds millions of clones, roughly 94% seen once. The sequenced sample was naive CD4+ T cells sorted from blood. These receptors originate from a young man in good health. Both conserved end residues are part of each CDR3. A D gene is named only where the DNA matches it firmly. Rows give clone size only sometimes, using once, few, many, or a class for an expanded clone.

CDR3	DNA	size	V	J	D
CASSVGQGNTEAFF	TGCGCCAGCAGCGTTGGACAGGGGAACACTGAAGCTTTCTTT	-	TRBV5-1	TRBJ1-1	TRBD1
CASRPNLYGARGQPQHF	TGTGCCAGCAGACCAAACCTGTATGGGGCGCGGGGACAGCCCCAGCATTTT	-	TRBV28	TRBJ1-5	-
CASTQGGSGRTEAFF	TGTGCCAGCACTCAGGGGGGGAGCGGGCGCACTGAAGCTTTCTTT	-	TRBV6-6	TRBJ1-1	TRBD1
CASSPDPMGAGTEAFF	TGTGCCAGCTCACCTGACCCCATGGGGGCGGGCACTGAAGCTTTCTTT	-	TRBV18	TRBJ1-1	-
CASSYQNTEAFF	TGTGCCAGTAGTTATCAGAACACTGAAGCTTTCTTT	few	TRBV19	TRBJ1-1	-
CASSERSYEQYF	TGCGCCAGCAGTGAGAGGAGCTACGAGCAGTACTTC	-	TRBV10-2	TRBJ2-7	-
CASSELREGYEQYF	TGTGCCAGCAGTGAATTACGGGAGGGCTACGAGCAGTACTTC	-	TRBV2	TRBJ2-7	TRBD2
CATEASGRASYEQYF	TGTGCCACCGAAGCTAGCGGTCGAGCCTCCTACGAGCAGTACTTC	-	TRBV6-1	TRBJ2-7	TRBD2
CASSLRWGAHEQFF	TGTGCCAGCAGTTTACGGTGGGGAGCGCATGAGCAGTTCTTC	-	TRBV27	TRBJ2-1	-
CASSPLYSGLADNEQFF	TGTGCCAGCTCACCCCTCTATTCAGGACTAGCGGACAATGAGCAGTTCTTC	-	TRBV18	TRBJ2-1	TRBD2
CASSFGGKETQYF	TGTGCCAGCAGCTTTGGGGGGAAAGAGACCCAGTACTTC	-	TRBV7-2	TRBJ2-5	-
CASSLGTGVGNTEKLFF	TGTGCCAGCAGCTTGGGTACAGGTGTTGGAAACACCGAAAAACTGTTTTTT	-	TRBV5-4	TRBJ1-4	-
CASSDTGPGGAYNEQFF	TGTGCCAGCAGTGATACCGGGCCAGGGGGCGCGTACAATGAGCAGTTCTTC	-	TRBV25-1	TRBJ2-1	TRBD1
CASSPLPGQDSNTEAFF	TGTGCTAGCAGCCCCCTACCCGGGCAGGATTCGAACACTGAAGCTTTCTTT	-	TRBV7-7	TRBJ1-1	-
CASSGTGTSVSYEQYF	TGTGCCAGCAGTGGGACCGGGACTAGCGTTTCCTACGAGCAGTACTTC	-	TRBV6-1	TRBJ2-7	TRBD2
CASSVWLDGELFF	TGTGCCAGCAGCGTTTGGCTGGACGGGGAGCTGTTTTTT	-	TRBV9	TRBJ2-2	-
CASTDRTNYGYTF	TGTGCCTCGACCGACAGGACCAACTATGGCTACACCTTC	-	TRBV30	TRBJ1-2	-
CAISVKGGELFF	TGTGCCATCAGTGTCAAAGGTGGGGAGCTGTTTTTT	-	TRBV10-3	TRBJ2-2	-
CAWRPNPTGAYGNTIYF	TGTGCCTGGAGACCAAATCCGACAGGGGCCTATGGAAACACCATATATTTT	-	TRBV30	TRBJ1-3	TRBD1
CASSPRQFSNTEAFF	TGTGCCAGCAGCCCCAGACAGTTTTCGAACACTGAAGCTTTCTTT	-	TRBV7-2	TRBJ1-1	-
CASSPGQGPGTEAFF	TGTGCCAGCAGCCCGGGACAGGGCCCGGGCACTGAAGCTTTCTTT	-	TRBV13	TRBJ1-1	TRBD1
CASSLRVAGALPVAKNIQYF	TGTGCCAGCAGCTTGCGGGTAGCGGGAGCCTTGCCAGTAGCCAAAAACATTCAGTACTTC	-	TRBV5-8	TRBJ2-4	TRBD2
CASSLSGGAKNIQYF	TGCGCCAGCAGCCTATCAGGGGGAGCCAAAAACATTCAGTACTTC	-	TRBV5-1	TRBJ2-4	TRBD1
CASSESDIPDTQYF	TGTGCCAGCAGTGAAAGCGACATCCCAGATACGCAGTATTTT	-	TRBV2	TRBJ2-3	-
CASTEGAGGKYEQYF	TGTGCCAGCACCGAGGGGGCAGGTGGAAAGTACGAGCAGTACTTC	-	TRBV21-1	TRBJ2-7	-
CASSPGTGHTDTQYF	TGTGCCAGCAGCCCAGGGACAGGGCACACAGATACGCAGTATTTT	-	TRBV5-8	TRBJ2-3	TRBD1
CASRSRTVNTEAFF	TGCGCCAGCAGAAGTAGGACGGTGAACACTGAAGCTTTCTTT	-	TRBV5-1	TRBJ1-1	-
CASSRQSTLNGYTF	TGTGCCAGCAGTCGACAGAGCACCCTGAATGGCTACACCTTC	-	TRBV6-5	TRBJ1-2	-
CASTLQGSNYGYTF	TGTGCCAGCACCCTACAGGGTTCCAACTATGGCTACACCTTC	-	TRBV7-9	TRBJ1-2	-
CASSLAASDTDTQYF	TGTGCCAGCAGCTTAGCGGCTAGCGACACAGATACGCAGTATTTT	-	TRBV7-2	TRBJ2-3	-
CASSFSRGGETQYF	TGTGCCAGCAGCTTCAGTAGGGGAGGCGAGACCCAGTACTTC	once	TRBV7-2	TRBJ2-5	-
CASGGLTLLGTEAFF	TGTGCCAGTGGTGGGCTTACTCTCCTCGGCACTGAAGCTTTCTTT	once	TRBV19	TRBJ1-1	-
CASSFGAYYEQYF	TGTGCCAGCAGTTTTGGGGCCTACTACGAGCAGTACTTC	-	TRBV6-5	TRBJ2-7	-
CASSVGAGEADTQYF	TGTGCCAGCAGCGTAGGGGCAGGGGAAGCAGATACGCAGTATTTT	-	TRBV9	TRBJ2-3	-
CASSRQGLHQETQYF	TGTGCCAGCAGCCGACAGGGTTTACATCAAGAGACCCAGTACTTC	-	TRBV5-6	TRBJ2-5	TRBD1
CASRPQRNTEAFF	TGTGCCAGCAGGCCACAGCGGAACACTGAAGCTTTCTTT	-	TRBV6-5	TRBJ1-1	-
CASSSIAGGPGDTQYF	TGTGCCAGCAGCTCTATAGCGGGAGGGCCCGGAGATACGCAGTATTTT	-	TRBV5-4	TRBJ2-3	TRBD2
CASSYGTSGAYEQYF	TGTGCCAGCAGCTATGGGACTAGCGGAGCCTACGAGCAGTACTTC	-	TRBV11-2	TRBJ2-7	TRBD2
CASPTGELFF	TGTGCCAGCCCCACCGGGGAGCTGTTTTTT	-	TRBV7-3	TRBJ2-2	-
CASSLGDSRTYEQYF	TGCGCCAGCAGCTTGGGGGACAGTCGCACCTACGAGCAGTACTTC	-	TRBV5-1	TRBJ2-7	TRBD1
CASSLSQGSPYGYTF	TGTGCCAGCAGTTTGTCACAGGGGAGCCCCTATGGCTACACCTTC	-	TRBV27	TRBJ1-2	TRBD1
CAWNRGLTNTGELFF	TGTGCCTGGAACCGGGGACTAACGAACACCGGGGAGCTGTTTTTT	-	TRBV30	TRBJ2-2	TRBD2
CASSQSGMYEKLFF	TGTGCCAGCAGTCAATCGGGGATGTATGAAAAACTGTTTTTT	once	TRBV28	TRBJ1-4	-
CASSYSKRKNTEAFF	TGTGCCAGCAGTTACTCGAAACGGAAGAACACTGAAGCTTTCTTT	many	TRBV6-5	TRBJ1-1	-
CASSPRQATNEKLFF	TGTGCCAGTAGCCCCAGGCAGGCAACTAATGAAAAACTGTTTTTT	-	TRBV19	TRBJ1-4	-
CAWSLGVGQETQYF	TGTGCCTGGAGTTTGGGGGTGGGCCAAGAGACCCAGTACTTC	-	TRBV30	TRBJ2-5	-
CASTAQGPYNSPLHF	TGTGCCAGCACTGCGCAGGGCCCCTATAATTCACCCCTCCACTTT	-	TRBV27	TRBJ1-6	-
CASSSGLRVETQYF	TGTGCCAGCAGTTCGGGACTGAGGGTGGAGACCCAGTACTTC	-	TRBV28	TRBJ2-5	-
CAWSQQGGFETQYF	TGTGCCTGGAGTCAACAGGGAGGGTTCGAGACCCAGTACTTC	-	TRBV30	TRBJ2-5	-
CASTVGRGNTGELFF	TGTGCCAGCACGGTCGGCAGGGGGAACACCGGGGAGCTGTTTTTT	-	TRBV2	TRBJ2-2	-
CASRKYLAGGGIEQYF	TGTGCCAGTAGGAAATACCTAGCGGGAGGAGGAATAGAGCAGTACTTC	-	TRBV19	TRBJ2-7	TRBD2
CASSSHGGFAGAVTDTQYF	TGTGCCAGTAGTTCCCACGGCGGATTCGCGGGAGCGGTGACAGATACGCAGTATTTT	-	TRBV19	TRBJ2-3	TRBD2
CASSQVKGAGEKLFF	TGCGCCAGCAGCCAAGTGAAGGGGGCAGGCGAAAAACTGTTTTTT	-	TRBV4-1	TRBJ1-4	TRBD1
CSDEKLFF	TGCAGCGATGAAAAACTGTTTTTT	-	TRBV20-1	TRBJ1-4	-
CASSLAPAARQGDTF	TGTGCCAGCAGCTTAGCTCCCGCGGCAAGACAGGGGGACACCTTC	-	TRBV11-2	TRBJ1-2	TRBD1